The 24 T cell receptor beta chains given below trace back to one sample, sequenced in a study of shared T cell receptors in the human thymus (TCRdb year 2021). Receptor libraries were prepared by the immunoSEQ multiplex PCR assay. The clones in this table, taken by TCRdb from immuneACCESS, are in-frame only. Not every clone is retained; where verified, under half of the shortfall comes from an unresolved V gene, and the cause of the rest is unknown. Present in this sample are some 700,000 clones, 70% to 90% of which were seen just once. The biggest ten clones account for 0.008% to 0.011% of the sample. The same sample was also used in a study of human thymus T cells.

Sequencing was done on a sample of thymocytes. The receptors here all came from a boy under three years old with a congenital heart defect. Donor details come from another sample of the same person, matched by shared clones.

This chain joins TRBV13 and TRBJ2-1; 9 bases line up with TRBD2. V lost 5 bases, J lost 0 bases, and 8 bases stayed unmatched. The CDR3 is made up of 17 amino acids. Per germline, CDR1 PRHDT and CDR2 FYEKMQ (reference sequence). CDR3 bases: TGTGCCAGCAGCGAGGTGCGGGAGGGCCTCTCCTACAATGAGCAGTTCTTC. Residues: CASSEVREGLSYNEQFF.

This chain uses TRBV7-8 with TRBJ2-7; 7 bases match TRBD1. Looked up from germline, CDR1 is SGHVS and CDR2 is FQNEAQ. After removal of 5 bases from V and 2 bases from J, the junction contained 9 bases not matched to a gene. This CDR3 contains 15 residues. CDR3 sequence reads: CASSGRDSLTYEQYF. As DNA, the CDR3 is TGTGCCAGCAGCGGAAGGGACAGTCTAACCTACGAGCAGTACTTC.

The chain combines TRBV27 with TRBJ2-1; 9 bases are shared with TRBD2. This CDR3 spans 15 amino acids. The germline CDR1 and CDR2 sequences are MNHEY and SMNVEV (reference sequence). The junction had 11 bases not matched to a gene; V was cut back by 6 bases and J by 8 bases. The CDR3: CASRGASGKVHEQFF. In DNA, the CDR3 is TGTGCCAGCAGGGGAGCTAGCGGGAAGGTGCATGAGCAGTTCTTC.

J is TRBJ2-5 and V is TRBV19; 10 bases fit TRBD2. Trimming took 3 bases from V and 5 from J; bases not matched to a gene: 9. CDR3 length: 16 residues. Germline lookup yields CDR1 LNHDA and CDR2 SQIVND (reference sequence). The CDR3: CASSMRASGRGETQYF. CDR3 DNA sequence: TGTGCCAGTAGTATGAGGGCTAGCGGGAGAGGTGAGACCCAGTACTTC.

The chain couples TRBV18 to TRBJ1-2; 8 nucleotides agree with TRBD1. The germline V gene encodes CDR1 KGHSH and CDR2 LQKENI. The trim removed 4 bases at V and 9 bases at J, leaving 4 bases unmatched. The CDR3 is made up of 12 amino acids. The CDR3, as DNA: TGTGCCAGCTCACAAGGGGACAGGTGCTACACCTTC. It encodes CASSQGDRCYTF.

This chain's CDR3 is CASSHPGQITDTQYF. CDR3 DNA sequence: TGCGCCAGCAGCCACCCGGGACAGATCACAGATACGCAGTATTTT. The J gene is TRBJ2-3, the V gene TRBV4-1; TRBD1 matches 7 bases. The V gene end was trimmed by 3 bases and the J gene end by 2 bases; junction bases not matched to a gene: 5. The germline V gene encodes CDR1 MGHRA and CDR2 YSYEKL. This CDR3 region has 15 residues.

The V gene is TRBV19, the J gene TRBJ1-5; 9 bases fit TRBD1. CDR3 length: 19 amino acids. The V gene end was trimmed by 5 bases and the J gene end by 0 bases; junction bases not matched to a gene: 14. In germline, CDR1 is LNHDA, CDR2 SQIVND (reference sequence). The CDR3 DNA sequence: TGTGCCAGTAGTGAATGCCCCCCGGGACAGGGTAATAGCAATCAGCCCCAGCATTTT. This gives the protein CASSECPPGQGNSNQPQHF. Full variable domain (rest looked up from reference TRBV19 and TRBJ1-5): DGGITQSPKYLFRKEGQNVTLSCEQNLNHDAMYWYRQDPGQGLRLIYYSQIVNDFQKGDIAEGYSVSREKKESFPLTVTSAQKNPTAFYLCASSECPPGQGNSNQPQHFGDGTRLSIL.

The rearrangement links TRBV5-1 to TRBJ2-3; 11 nucleotides match TRBD1. Germline-derived CDR1 and CDR2 are SGHRS and YFSETQ. This CDR3 contains 17 residues. V was clipped by 9 bases and J by 6 bases; unmatched bases: 18. The CDR3 DNA is TGCGCCACCCGGGAGGCCCCCGGACAGGGGGCGACTGATACGCAGTATTTT. Protein sequence: CATREAPGQGATDTQYF.

The V and J genes are TRBV5-6 and TRBJ2-7; 16 nucleotides match TRBD2. CDR3 length: 16 amino acids. The V and J ends lost 4 bases and 2 bases, in that order; junction bases with no gene match: 3. Germline loops: CDR1 SGHDT, CDR2 YYEEEE. The CDR3 region is CASSLGTSGRAYEQYF. The CDR3 DNA reads as TGTGCCAGCAGCCTCGGGACTAGCGGGAGGGCCTACGAGCAGTACTTC.

This chain links TRBV30 with TRBJ2-4; no clear D. Germline V CDR1 and CDR2: GTSNPN, SVGIG (reference sequence). There are 15 residues in the CDR3. Trimming took 0 bases from V and 1 from J, leaving 10 bases between them. CDR3 sequence: CAWSVRWAAKNIQYF. DNA for the CDR3: TGTGCCTGGAGTGTACGATGGGCTGCCAAAAACATTCAGTACTTC. The whole variable domain, remainder taken from reference TRBV30 and TRBJ2-4, is SQTIHQWPATLVQPVGSPLSLECTVEGTSNPNLYWYRQAAGRGLQLLFYSVGIGQISSEVPQNLSASRPQDRQFILSSKKLLLSDSGFYLCAWSVRWAAKNIQYFGAGTRLSVL.

The rearrangement joins TRBV5-1 to TRBJ2-5; 10 bases are shared with TRBD1. The CDR3 spans 18 residues. Trimming removed 4 bases from V and 1 base from J; junction bases left unmatched: 13. Germline V gives CDR1 SGHRS, CDR2 YFSETQ. DNA for the CDR3: TGCGCCAGCAGCCTTACTAAGGGGGACAGGGGTCTCCAAGAGACCCAGTACTTC. It encodes CASSLTKGDRGLQETQYF.

The chain has TRBV18 and TRBJ2-2; D possibly corresponds to TRBD2 (6 bases). The CDR3 totals 15 residues. Between the trimmed V and J ends, which lost 3 bases and 2 bases, there was a span of 10 bases. Germline CDR1 reads KGHSH; CDR2 reads LQKENI. CDR3: CASSPGLINTGELFF. CDR3 coding DNA: TGTGCCAGCTCACCGGGACTGATTAACACCGGGGAGCTGTTTTTT.

The chain recombines TRBV28 with TRBJ2-4, with D maybe TRBD2 (7 bases). The ends were cut back, 6 bases at V and 1 base at J, with 16 bases in the middle. Germline V gene sequence: CDR1 MDHEN, CDR2 SYDVKM. This CDR3 is 16 amino acids long. CDR3 DNA sequence: TGTGCCAGCAGCCCCAGGGGAGGGTTGGCCAAAAACATTCAGTACTTC. It codes for CASSPRGGLAKNIQYF.

This clone was observed a few times. The chain joins TRBV5-1 to TRBJ1-1, with 9 bases fitting TRBD1. Trimming removed 4 bases from V and 1 base from J; junction bases left unmatched: 2. The CDR3 is made up of 14 amino acids. In germline, CDR1 is SGHRS, CDR2 YFSETQ. Written as DNA, the CDR3 is TGCGCCAGCAGCAGGGACAGGGAGAACACTGAAGCTTTCTTT. Protein: CASSRDRENTEAFF.

In DNA, the CDR3 is TGCGCCAGCAGCCAAGAGACGGGAGGGACCAACCTTAAGTACGAGCAGTACTTC. Translation gives CASSQETGGTNLKYEQYF. V is TRBV4-3 and J is TRBJ2-7; 8 nucleotides agree with TRBD2. Germline loops: CDR1 LGHNA, CDR2 YSLEER. V shed 0 bases and J 4 bases; nucleotides not matched to a gene: 14. The CDR3 totals 18 residues.

This sequence joins TRBV4-1 and TRBJ2-3; maybe TRBD2 (5 bases). Trimming removed 0 bases at V and 3 bases at J, with 13 bases between. CDR3 length: 16 amino acids. The germline CDR1 and CDR2 sequences are MGHRA and YSYEKL. The DNA of the CDR3 is TGCGCCAGCAGCCAAGATAATCCGAGGGTAACAGATACGCAGTATTTT. This encodes CASSQDNPRVTDTQYF.

V gene TRBV5-6 combines with J gene TRBJ2-3; 10 bases align to TRBD2. In germline, CDR1 is SGHDT, CDR2 YYEEEE. V gave up 4 bases and J gave up 0 bases; unmatched junction bases: 14. CDR3 length: 19 amino acids. The CDR3 spells CASSESGTSVTPSTDTQYF. DNA for the CDR3: TGTGCCAGCAGCGAATCCGGGACTAGCGTGACCCCTAGCACAGATACGCAGTATTTT.

The chain has TRBV4-3 and TRBJ2-1; 11 nucleotides align to TRBD2. J lost 8 bases, V lost 4 bases, and 7 bases had no gene match. There are 15 residues in the CDR3. CDR1 is LGHNA and CDR2 is YSLEER in the germline V gene. CDR3 region: CASSLAGGPRDEQFF. The CDR3 nucleotides are TGCGCCAGCAGCCTAGCGGGAGGGCCCCGAGATGAGCAGTTCTTC.

This sequence joins TRBV20-1 and TRBJ2-1; D is possibly TRBD2 (5 bases). V lost 4 bases and J lost 9, with 10 bases in between. Germline assignment: CDR1 DFQATT and CDR2 SNEGSKA (reference sequence). The CDR3 totals 11 residues. The CDR3 protein is CSANSEGEQFF. CDR3 sequence (DNA): TGCAGTGCTAATAGCGAAGGTGAGCAGTTCTTC.

This chain connects TRBV6-1 to TRBJ2-2; weak D call: TRBD2 (5 bases). This CDR3 is built from 14 residues. V was shortened by 7 bases and J by 5 bases, with 14 bases between the two germline ends. Germline V gives CDR1 MNHNS, CDR2 SASEGT. CDR3 nucleotide sequence: TGTGCCAGCACTACAGCAAGGAGGACCGGGGAGCTGTTTTTT. It yields the protein CASTTARRTGELFF.

The chain employs TRBV5-4 and TRBJ1-1; 9 bases line up with TRBD1. CDR1 is SGHNT and CDR2 is YYREEE in the germline V gene (reference sequence). After removal of 2 bases from V and 4 bases from J, the junction contained 3 bases not matched to a gene. The CDR3 extends over 14 amino acids. CDR3 sequence (DNA): TGTGCCAGCAGCTTCCGGGACAGGGCCACTGAAGCTTTCTTT. Translating gives CASSFRDRATEAFF.

The rearrangement joins TRBV4-3 to TRBJ2-7; D perhaps matches TRBD1 (6 bases). Looked up from germline, CDR1 is LGHNA and CDR2 is YSLEER. V was shortened by 5 bases and J by 5 bases, with 22 bases between the two germline ends. The CDR3 spans 16 residues. Here the CDR3 reads CASSFGPGQGIDEQYF. CDR3 bases: TGCGCCAGCAGCTTTGGGCCTGGGCAGGGGATAGACGAGCAGTACTTC.

The rearrangement links TRBV23-1 to TRBJ2-3; possible D gene TRBD1, 5 bases. TRBV23-1 falls under the ORF class, with uncertain function. The V gene lost 7 bases and the J gene lost 3 bases, with 23 bases spanning the gap. The CDR3 spans 17 residues. For the CDR3, the DNA is TGCGCCAGCACTTGGCAGGGCCTTCTCCCCAGGACAGATACGCAGTATTTT. Translated: CASTWQGLLPRTDTQYF.

V usage is TRBV15 and J usage is TRBJ2-5, with D maybe TRBD1 (6 bases). The germline V gene has CDR1 LNHNV and CDR2 YYDKDF (reference sequence). Trimming removed 0 bases from V and 5 bases from J, with 19 bases in between. The CDR3 totals 17 residues. DNA for the CDR3: TGTGCCACCAGCAGAGACACCAGGGGCCCGGGAAGGGAGACCCAGTACTTC. Translation: CATSRDTRGPGRETQYF.